This T cell receptor beta chain was retrieved from a study of graft-versus-host responses after intestinal transplantation. Study summary: Transplantation in recipients was multivisceral, liver-intestinal, or isolated intestinal. All recipients got anti-thymocyte globulin induction, then tacrolimus and steroids for approximately three years.

TCRdb's copy holds only in-frame clones and misses some; the assay was immunoSEQ multiplex PCR. The sample holds some 100,000 clones, roughly nine tenths seen once. Study-wide points: The recipient marrow held GvH clones, and some of them showed up first in ileum or blood. Individuals carrying graft-donor T cell macrochimerism showed high graft-versus-host to host-versus-graft clonal ratios in allografts.

Per germline, CDR1 MNHEY and CDR2 SVGAGI. CDR3 length: 15 residues. V lost 0 bases to trimming and J lost 2 bases; unmatched junction nucleotides: 2. About this clone itself: The target antigen is unknown. Other DNA sequences from this sample encode an identical CDR3 as well.

J is TRBJ2-7 and V is TRBV6-5; 9 bases are a match to TRBD1. This clonotype originated in a human donor who was the organ donor for an intestinal transplant. Sequencing used unstimulated CD4+ T cells sorted from spleen or lymph node cells, obtained before transplant. CDR3: CASSYSGTGTYEQYF. In DNA form, the CDR3 reads TGTGCCAGCAGTTACTCAGGGACAGGGACCTACGAGCAGTACTTC.